Sequencing of this TCR beta chain was carried out in a study of T cells in Graves' hyperthyroidism and ophthalmopathy. Authors of the study amplified TCR beta CDR3 regions from RNA transcripts. TCR CDR3 regions were first amplified by RT-PCR with HTBI primers. TCRdb redid the calling of the multiplex PCR reads with MiXCR, one entry per CDR3 protein. Of more than 550,000 distinct CDR3 sequences in the sample, roughly 20% were seen once. This clonotype was seen ten or more times. Trimming shortened V by 5 bases and J by 3 bases, and 15 bases separated the two germline ends. CDR1 SGDLS and CDR2 YYNGEE come from the germline V gene. This CDR3 spans 15 amino acids.

The chain links TRBV9 to TRBJ1-5, with a tentative D call TRBD1 (5 bases). The receptor's source is a woman aged 50 to 60 with Graves' hyperthyroidism that later progressed to Graves' ophthalmopathy. Sequenced sample: blood. CDR3 sequence: CASSLEGLINQPQHF. CDR3 bases: TGTGCCAGCAGTCTCGAGGGGCTTATCAATCAGCCCCAGCATTTT.